The clone carrying this TCR beta chain occurred a few times. Original methodology: Nucleated cell counts were estimated from reference gene primer amplification. The data were produced by immunoSEQ multiplex PCR, yet TCRdb's version contains in-frame clones alone and is incomplete. V, J and clone size are taken as reported in that table, and D and trimming were inferred from the DNA itself. The sample lists about 440,000 clones; around 90% were seen once. This entry belongs to a study of blood T cell repertoires in COVID-19. Sequencing was performed on PBMCs or T cells enriched from blood (not recorded which). The source of this sequence is a woman aged 18 to 35 with acute COVID-19.

CDR3 nucleotides: TGTGCCAGCAGCCACGCGGGGAGGGGAAACACCATATATTTT. This translates into CASSHAGRGNTIYF. This chain joins TRBV3-1 (or the pseudogene TRBV3-2) and TRBJ1-3; D not resolved. The CDR3 contains 14 residues. V was trimmed by 3 bases and J by 4 bases, leaving 10 bases between them. Germline assignment: CDR1 LGHDT and CDR2 YNNKEL (reference sequence).